The TCR beta chain under discussion was sequenced for a study of shared clonotypes between healthy human individuals. As for the study in general: The plates for each donor numbered three CD4 naive, three CD4 memory, two CD8 naive and one CD8 memory. Study results and limitations: Across a few donors, naive CD4 shared around 5.3%, naive CD8 about 3.2%, memory CD4 roughly 2.4%, memory CD8 roughly 0.37%.

CD8 memory pooled CD45RO+ cells and CCR7-negative CD45RA+ TemRA cells. Per the original methods: As immunoSEQ supplied junction-only sequences (without quality scores), filtering differed. Assay used: immunoSEQ multiplex PCR; TCRdb lists only in-frame clones, some missing. Clonal size and the V and J genes are those of that table, whereas D and trimming came from the DNA. This sample has some 700,000 clones, with about 90% found just once. Germline values: CDR1 LNHDA, CDR2 SQIVND (reference sequence). There are 13 residues in the CDR3. V dropped 1 base and J dropped 5 bases, with 8 bases sitting between them. To note about this clone: Its cognate antigen is unknown.

The sequenced sample was memory CD8+ T cells from PBMCs. Subset here: CD45RO+ cells pooled with CCR7-negative TemRA cells. The sequence was obtained from a man aged 18 to 29 in good health. Some clones in this sample may be carry-over from other donors' samples. The chain couples TRBV19 to TRBJ1-1; D not certain. Written as DNA, the CDR3 is TGTGCCAGTAGTATAGTGGTTCGGACTGAAGCTTTCTTT. It specifies CASSIVVRTEAFF. Using reference TRBV19 and TRBJ1-1 for the parts outside the CDR3, the full variable domain is DGGITQSPKYLFRKEGQNVTLSCEQNLNHDAMYWYRQDPGQGLRLIYYSQIVNDFQKGDIAEGYSVSREKKESFPLTVTSAQKNPTAFYLCASSIVVRTEAFFGQGTRLTVV.